The next 3 T cell receptor beta chains were all read from a single sample in a study of T cells in localized non-small cell lung cancer. The data were produced by immunoSEQ multiplex PCR, yet TCRdb's version contains in-frame clones alone and is incomplete. The sample lists 130,000 or so clones; 89% were seen once. The sample in question was peripheral blood, obtained before any cancer treatment. The origin of the receptors is a female donor of 60 years or more with stage I lung adenocarcinoma.

The J gene is TRBJ1-2, the V gene TRBV18; D remains unclear. Trimming cost V 1 base and J 4 bases, with 10 bases left between them. This CDR3 contains 14 residues. Germline lookup yields CDR1 KGHSH and CDR2 LQKENI. As DNA, the CDR3 is TGTGCCAGCTCACCACAACACGGCAGCTATGGCTACACCTTC. Its translation is CASSPQHGSYGYTF.

The rearrangement joins TRBV4-2 to TRBJ2-1; TRBD2 aligns across 11 bases. V dropped 0 bases and J dropped 7; count of bases not matched to a gene: 5. Germline V CDR1 and CDR2: LGHNA, YNFKEQ. The CDR3 length is 16 residues. CDR3 nucleotide sequence: TGTGCCAGCAGCCAAGAATTAGCGGGAGGGCGGAATGAGCAGTTCTTC. It specifies CASSQELAGGRNEQFF.

The chain couples TRBV5-1 to TRBJ2-2; no clear D gene. Germline V lookup: CDR1 SGHRS, CDR2 YFSETQ. The germline V and J ends were trimmed by 0 bases and 4 bases, with 4 bases remaining between them. CDR3 size: 13 residues. The CDR3 sequence: CASSLEVTGELFF. The DNA of the CDR3 is TGCGCCAGCAGCTTGGAAGTCACCGGGGAGCTGTTTTTT.